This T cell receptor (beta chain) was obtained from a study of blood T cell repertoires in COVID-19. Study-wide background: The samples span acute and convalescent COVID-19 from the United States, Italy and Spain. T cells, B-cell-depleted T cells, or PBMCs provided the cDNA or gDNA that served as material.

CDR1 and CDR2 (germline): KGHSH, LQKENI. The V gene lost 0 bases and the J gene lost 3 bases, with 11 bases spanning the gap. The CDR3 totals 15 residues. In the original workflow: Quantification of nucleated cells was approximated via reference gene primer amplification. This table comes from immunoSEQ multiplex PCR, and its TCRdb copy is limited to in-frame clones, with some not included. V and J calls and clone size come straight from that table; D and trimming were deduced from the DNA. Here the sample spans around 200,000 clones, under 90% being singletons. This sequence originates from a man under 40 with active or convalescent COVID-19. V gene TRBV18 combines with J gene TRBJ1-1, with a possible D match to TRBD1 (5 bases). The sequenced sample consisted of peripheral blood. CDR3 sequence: CASSPPVREDTEAFF. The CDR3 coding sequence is TGTGCCAGCTCACCACCGGTCAGGGAAGACACTGAAGCTTTCTTT.